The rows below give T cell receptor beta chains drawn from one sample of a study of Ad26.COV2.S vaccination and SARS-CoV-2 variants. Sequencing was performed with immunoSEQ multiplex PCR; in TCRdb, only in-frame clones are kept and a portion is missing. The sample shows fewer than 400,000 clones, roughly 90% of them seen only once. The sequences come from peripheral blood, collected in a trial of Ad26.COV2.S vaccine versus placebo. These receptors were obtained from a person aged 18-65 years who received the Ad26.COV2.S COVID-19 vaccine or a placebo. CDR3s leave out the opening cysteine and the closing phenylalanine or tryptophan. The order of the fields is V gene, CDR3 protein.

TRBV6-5 ASTIHANTGELF
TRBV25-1 ASSAGEMNTDTQY
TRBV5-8 ASSLRPGDGYT
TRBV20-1 SSRTGREQY
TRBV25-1 ASSHSLKSTDTQY
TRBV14 ASSLPGTSGYTQY
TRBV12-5 AHRGATEAF
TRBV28 ASSLLWADTQY
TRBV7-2 ASSLSGVKETQY
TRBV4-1 ASSQPRKGFEQY
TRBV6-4 ASSAGLGVPYGYT
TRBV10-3 AITSAGGTDTQY
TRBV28 ASIGIDTEAF
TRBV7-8 ASSLGGTWTLIAEAF
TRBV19 ASSVGRLGPDTQY
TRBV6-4 ASSDGTGANEQF
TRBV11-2 ASSFSMGNEKLF
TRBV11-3 ASSSPGETGYT
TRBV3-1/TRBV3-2 ASSQPTSGHGSTDTQY
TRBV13 ASSAGTSGRGAQF
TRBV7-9 ASSLGVWQGAFGYT
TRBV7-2 ASSSGQGTDTQY
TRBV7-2 ASSTNLPALGGADTQY
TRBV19 ASSAGLAEYNEQF
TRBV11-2 ASSLFSTGTKNTEAF
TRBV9 ASSPINRETQY
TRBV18 ASSPPAGQGTNYGYT
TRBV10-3 AISESPVETQY
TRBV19 ASSIQGKMNTEAF
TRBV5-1 ASSLGTGGNSPLH
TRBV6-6 ASTREEDYEQY
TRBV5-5 ASSSGTGNSYNEQF
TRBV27 ASSLSGDTRADTQY
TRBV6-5 ASRLNHGYT
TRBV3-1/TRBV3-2 ASSQEWTADGYT
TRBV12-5 ASGFGYQLADTDTQY
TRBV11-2 ASSTIQRPNTEAF
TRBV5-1 ASSLMGPANTEAF
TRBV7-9 ASRPITGDLRPQH
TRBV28 ASSAYQEDGYT
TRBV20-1 SASFFRGSYGYT
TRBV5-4 ASSLVGTGIYGYT
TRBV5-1 ASSLAVTQETQY
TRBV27 ASSVTRGYGYT
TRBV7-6 ASTSGVAGNTIY
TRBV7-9 ASSWYNEQF
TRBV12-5 ASGTGDLAGEKLF
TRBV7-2 ASSAVEADTQY
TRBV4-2 ASSQQASGSAYNEQF
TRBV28 ASGEHRNSPLH